The 18 T cell receptor beta chains below all came from one sample that was sequenced in a study of identical twins. TCRdb fed the 5' RACE reads into MiXCR, producing one record per CDR3 protein. This table has approximately 190,000 distinct CDR3 sequences, less than 20% appearing once. These same data were also listed under a study on T cells expressing NK-cell markers.

What was sequenced was CD8+ T cells sorted from blood. These receptors were obtained from a young woman in good health.

This sequence joins TRBV12-2 and TRBJ2-2. TRBV12-2 counts as a pseudogene. The CDR3 runs 15 residues. The CDR3 DNA is TGTGCAAGTCGCTCCGACCGTCCGAACACCGGGGAGCTGTTTTTT. Its protein product is CASRSDRPNTGELFF.

This chain connects TRBV20-1 to TRBJ2-2; D is ambiguous. The CDR3 runs 16 residues. Between the trimmed V and J ends, which lost 0 bases and 1 base, there was a span of 12 bases. The germline V gene has CDR1 DFQATT and CDR2 SNEGSKA (reference sequence). CDR3 nucleotide sequence: TGCAGTGCTAGAGATCATGACCGCCGGAACACCGGGGAGCTGTTTTTT. Its translation: CSARDHDRRNTGELFF.

This clonotype was seen a few times. This chain uses TRBV12-3 or TRBV12-4 with TRBJ2-7; D unresolved. The CDR3 contains 12 residues. Trimming left V 5 bases short and J 6 bases short, with 11 bases between. The CDR3 reads CASSPISGEQYF. CDR3 coding DNA: TGTGCCAGCAGTCCAATATCGGGCGAGCAGTACTTC.

The J gene is TRBJ2-7, the V gene TRBV7-8; 11 positions agree with TRBD1. Trimming cost V 5 bases and J 0 bases; bases outside gene matches: 3. The germline gives CDR1 SGHVS, CDR2 FQNEAQ. The CDR3 totals 15 residues. CDR3 sequence: CASSPGQGASYEQYF. CDR3 DNA: TGTGCCAGCAGCCCCGGACAGGGGGCCTCCTACGAGCAGTACTTC.

This clonotype was picked up many times. The genes are TRBV29-1 and TRBJ2-1, with TRBD2 matching over 13 bases. This CDR3 comprises 15 residues. Germline loops: CDR1 SQVTM, CDR2 ANQGSEA. The J segment lost 2 bases and the V segment lost 3 bases, leaving 1 base of the junction unmatched. CDR3 in amino acids: CSVDGTSGTYNEQFF. The CDR3 bases are TGCAGCGTTGACGGGACTAGCGGGACCTACAATGAGCAGTTCTTC.

The chain joins TRBV4-3 to TRBJ2-3; 7 bases are a match to TRBD2. Germline lookup yields CDR1 LGHNA and CDR2 YSLEER. The trim removed 4 bases at V and 1 base at J, leaving 11 bases unmatched. The CDR3 totals 17 residues. The CDR3 reads CASSLLRGVSGTDTQYF. DNA for the CDR3: TGCGCCAGCAGCCTCCTACGGGGGGTCTCAGGCACAGATACGCAGTATTTT.

This clonotype was seen only a few times. The chain is built from TRBV7-2 and TRBJ2-1; D gene unclear. Germline values: CDR1 SGHTA, CDR2 FQGNSA. Between the trimmed V and J ends, which lost 4 bases and 9 bases, there was a span of 7 bases. This CDR3 spans 11 amino acids. The DNA for the CDR3 is TGTGCCAGCAGCTCGATTGGTGAGCAGTTCTTC. Translation gives CASSSIGEQFF.

CDR3 bases: TGTGCCAGCAGGCAATCCCTAGCGGGAGGGGACAATGAGCAGTTCTTC. Its translation: CASRQSLAGGDNEQFF. The chain recombines TRBV12-3 or TRBV12-4 with TRBJ2-1, with TRBD2 identical over 12 bases. J was trimmed by 5 bases and V by 6 bases; bases with no gene match: 8. This CDR3 contains 16 residues.

V usage is TRBV12-3 or TRBV12-4 and J usage is TRBJ2-1; the D call may be TRBD1 or TRBD2 (5 bases each). Trimming removed 10 bases at V and 8 bases at J, with 9 bases between. This CDR3 spans 10 amino acids. CDR3 sequence: CATLGDEQFF. For the CDR3, the DNA is TGTGCCACCCTGGGGGATGAGCAGTTCTTC.

The chain couples TRBV11-2 to TRBJ1-2; tentative D call: TRBD1 (6 bases). The V end lost 6 bases, the J end lost 4 bases, and 15 bases lay between the germline ends. Looked up from germline, CDR1 is SGHAT and CDR2 is FQNNGV. The CDR3 extends over 14 amino acids. The CDR3 sequence: CASRSGHRAYGYTF. DNA of the CDR3: TGTGCCAGCAGGTCCGGTCACAGGGCCTATGGCTACACCTTC.

V gene TRBV3-1 combines with J gene TRBJ2-1; a weak D match, TRBD2 (6 bases). The CDR3 spans 18 residues. V shed 1 base and J shed 0 bases, with 16 bases lying between them. CDR1 and CDR2 (germline): LGHDT, YNNKEL (reference sequence). CDR3 sequence reads: CASSQAGGAGTSYNEQFF. DNA for the CDR3: TGTGCCAGCAGCCAAGCCGGTGGTGCGGGGACCTCCTACAATGAGCAGTTCTTC.

The chain carries TRBV29-1 and TRBJ1-1; no definite D call. Germline V lookup: CDR1 SQVTM, CDR2 ANQGSEA. The CDR3 length is 10 residues. The germline V and J ends were trimmed by 4 bases and 9 bases, with 9 bases remaining between them. This chain's CDR3 is CSVVGHQAFF. The CDR3 coding sequence is TGCAGCGTTGTCGGCCATCAAGCTTTCTTT.

Here the CDR3 DNA reads TGCAGTGCTAGCGGGGGGACGCTTCCTAGCACAGATACGCAGTATTTT. Translating gives CSASGGTLPSTDTQYF. This chain links TRBV20-1 with TRBJ2-3; 7 bases line up with TRBD2. Trimming cost V 3 bases and J 0 bases; bases outside gene matches: 9. The CDR3 is made up of 16 amino acids. Germline V gene data show CDR1 as DFQATT and CDR2 as SNEGSKA (reference sequence).

This clonotype has more than one count but fewer than ten. The chain uses TRBV6-1 and TRBJ2-5, with 9 bases that match TRBD1. The CDR3 has 13 residues. Looked up from germline, CDR1 is MNHNS and CDR2 is SASEGT. V dropped 8 bases and J dropped 6; count of bases not matched to a gene: 7. The CDR3 coding sequence is TGTGCCAGCTTTGGGACAGGGACGAAGACCCAGTACTTC. This encodes CASFGTGTKTQYF.

This clonotype was observed a few times. The chain couples TRBV11-2 to TRBJ2-3; no definite D call. V dropped 1 base and J dropped 6 bases, with 17 bases sitting between them. Germline V CDR1 and CDR2: SGHAT, FQNNGV. This CDR3 comprises 16 residues. CDR3 sequence (DNA): TGTGCCAGCAGCTTAGTGGCGAACTCCCCTTGGGATACGCAGTATTTT. Translation: CASSLVANSPWDTQYF. The whole variable domain, remainder taken from reference TRBV11-2 and TRBJ2-3, is EAGVAQSPRYKIIEKRQSVAFWCNPISGHATLYWYQQILGQGPKLLIQFQNNGVVDDSQLPKDRFSAERLKGVDSTLKIQPAKLEDSAVYLCASSLVANSPWDTQYFGPGTRLTVL.

The chain recombines TRBV5-1 with TRBJ2-5; D is undetermined. The CDR3 loop spans 14 amino acids. Trimming shortened V by 0 bases and J by 5 bases, and 11 bases separated the two germline ends. Germline loops: CDR1 SGHRS, CDR2 YFSETQ. CDR3 amino acids: CASSLEGLWETQYF. CDR3 DNA sequence: TGCGCCAGCAGCTTGGAGGGCCTGTGGGAGACCCAGTACTTC.

This clonotype was seen a few times. The chain joins TRBV6-5 to TRBJ1-1; D is unresolved. V lost 2 bases, J lost 4 bases, and 8 bases lay in between. Germline V gene lookup returns CDR1 MNHEY and CDR2 SVGAGI. There are 13 residues in the CDR3. As DNA, the CDR3 is TGTGCCAGCAGTTACCCCGGGGTCACTGAAGCTTTCTTT. Residues: CASSYPGVTEAFF.

The gene calls are TRBV7-9 and TRBJ2-7; D unresolved. V was shortened by 6 bases and J by 4 bases, with 13 bases between the two germline ends. CDR3 length equals 13 residues. Germline CDR1 and CDR2: SEHNR and FQNEAQ (reference sequence). CDR3 nucleotides: TGTGCCAGCAGGGCGGTACAAGATTACGAGCAGTACTTC. This gives the protein CASRAVQDYEQYF.